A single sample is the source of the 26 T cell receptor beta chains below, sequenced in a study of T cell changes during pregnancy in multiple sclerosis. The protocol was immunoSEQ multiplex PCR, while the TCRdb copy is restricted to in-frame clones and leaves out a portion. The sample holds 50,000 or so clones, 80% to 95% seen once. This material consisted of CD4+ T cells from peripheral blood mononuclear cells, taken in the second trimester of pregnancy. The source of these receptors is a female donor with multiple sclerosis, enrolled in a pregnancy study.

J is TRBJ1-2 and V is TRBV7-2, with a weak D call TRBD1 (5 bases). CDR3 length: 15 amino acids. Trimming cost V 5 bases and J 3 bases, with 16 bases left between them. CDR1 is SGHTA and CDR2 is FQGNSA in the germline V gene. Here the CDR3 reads CASSLRQGGDYGYTF. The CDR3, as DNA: TGTGCCAGCAGCCTTCGGCAGGGTGGAGACTATGGCTACACCTTC.

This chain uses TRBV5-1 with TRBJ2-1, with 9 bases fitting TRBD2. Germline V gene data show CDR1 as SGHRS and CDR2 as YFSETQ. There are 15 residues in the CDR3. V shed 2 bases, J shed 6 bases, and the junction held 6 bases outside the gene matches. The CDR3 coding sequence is TGCGCCAGCAGCTTCTTAGCGGGGGCAGGCAATGAGCAGTTCTTC. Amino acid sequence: CASSFLAGAGNEQFF.

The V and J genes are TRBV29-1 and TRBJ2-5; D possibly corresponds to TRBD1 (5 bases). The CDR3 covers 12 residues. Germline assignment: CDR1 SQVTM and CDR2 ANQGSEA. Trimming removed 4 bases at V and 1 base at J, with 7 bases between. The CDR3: CSVVGAQETQYF. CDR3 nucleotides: TGCAGCGTTGTAGGGGCCCAAGAGACCCAGTACTTC.

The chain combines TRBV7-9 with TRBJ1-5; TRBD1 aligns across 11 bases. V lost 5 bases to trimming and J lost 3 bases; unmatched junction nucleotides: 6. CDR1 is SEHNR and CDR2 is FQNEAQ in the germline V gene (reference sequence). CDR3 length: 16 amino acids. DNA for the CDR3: TGTGCCAGCAGCCCGGGGACAGGGGGTCCCAATCAGCCCCAGCATTTT. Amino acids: CASSPGTGGPNQPQHF.

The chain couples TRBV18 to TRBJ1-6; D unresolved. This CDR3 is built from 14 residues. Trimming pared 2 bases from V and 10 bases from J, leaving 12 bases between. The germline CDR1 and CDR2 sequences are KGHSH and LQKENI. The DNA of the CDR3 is TGTGCCAGCTCACCAGGACTGGTAGGATCACCCCTCCACTTT. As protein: CASSPGLVGSPLHF.

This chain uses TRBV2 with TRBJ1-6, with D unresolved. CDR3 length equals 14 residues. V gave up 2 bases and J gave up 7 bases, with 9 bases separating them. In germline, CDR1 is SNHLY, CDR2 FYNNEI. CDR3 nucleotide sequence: TGTGCCAGCAGTGAAACCGGGAAGAATTCACCCCTCCACTTT. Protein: CASSETGKNSPLHF.

CDR3 in amino acids: CASTRTGQGLYEQYF. The CDR3 DNA is TGTGCCAGCACCCGAACGGGACAGGGGCTTTACGAGCAGTACTTC. This chain connects TRBV5-8 to TRBJ2-7; 10 nucleotides agree with TRBD1. The CDR3 totals 15 residues. Germline V gives CDR1 SGHTS, CDR2 YDEGEE. V dropped 6 bases and J dropped 4; count of bases not matched to a gene: 10.

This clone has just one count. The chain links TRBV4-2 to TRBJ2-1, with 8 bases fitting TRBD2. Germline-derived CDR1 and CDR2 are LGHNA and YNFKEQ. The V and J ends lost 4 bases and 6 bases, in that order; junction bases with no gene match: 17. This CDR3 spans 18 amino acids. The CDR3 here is CASSPFLAAGGSGNEQFF. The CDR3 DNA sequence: TGTGCCAGCAGCCCGTTCTTAGCGGCGGGGGGCTCGGGCAATGAGCAGTTCTTC.

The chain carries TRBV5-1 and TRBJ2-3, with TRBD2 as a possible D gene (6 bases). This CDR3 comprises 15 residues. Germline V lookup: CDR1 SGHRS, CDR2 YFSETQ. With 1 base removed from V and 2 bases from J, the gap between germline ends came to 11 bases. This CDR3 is CASSLRGTFTDTQYF. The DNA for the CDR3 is TGCGCCAGCAGCTTGCGGGGGACGTTCACAGATACGCAGTATTTT.

CDR3 coding DNA: TGTGCCAGCAACGGGAATCAGCCCCAGCATTTT. Its protein product is CASNGNQPQHF. V is TRBV9 and J is TRBJ1-5; D unclear. This CDR3 is 11 amino acids long. V was trimmed by 6 bases and J by 4 bases, leaving 5 bases between them. Looked up from germline, CDR1 is SGDLS and CDR2 is YYNGEE.

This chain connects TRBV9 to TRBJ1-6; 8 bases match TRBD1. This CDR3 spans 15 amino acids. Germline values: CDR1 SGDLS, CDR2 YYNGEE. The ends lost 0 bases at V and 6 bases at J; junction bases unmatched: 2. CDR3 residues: CASSVEGQANSPLHF. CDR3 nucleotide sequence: TGTGCCAGCAGCGTAGAGGGACAGGCTAATTCACCCCTCCACTTT.

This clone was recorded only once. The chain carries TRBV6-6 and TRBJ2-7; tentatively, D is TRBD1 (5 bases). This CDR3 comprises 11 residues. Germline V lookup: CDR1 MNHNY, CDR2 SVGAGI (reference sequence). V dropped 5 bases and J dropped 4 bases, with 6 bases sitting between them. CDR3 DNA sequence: TGTGCCAGCAGTAACAGGTACGAGCAGTACTTC. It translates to CASSNRYEQYF.

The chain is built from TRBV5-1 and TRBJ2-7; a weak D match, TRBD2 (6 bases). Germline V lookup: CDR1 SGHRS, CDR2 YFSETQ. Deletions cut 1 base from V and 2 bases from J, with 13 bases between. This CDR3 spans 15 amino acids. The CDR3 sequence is CASSLLGGETYEQYF. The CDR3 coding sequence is TGCGCCAGCAGCTTGTTGGGCGGGGAGACCTACGAGCAGTACTTC.

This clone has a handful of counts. The CDR3: CASSQKPEGQLFF. In DNA form, the CDR3 reads TGTGCCAGCAGTCAGAAGCCCGAGGGTCAACTGTTTTTT. The chain uses TRBV6-6 and TRBJ1-4, with D unclear. Trimming took off 5 bases at V and 12 bases at J, with 16 bases between the two ends. The CDR3 consists of 13 residues. Germline CDR1 is MNHNY and CDR2 is SVGAGI (reference sequence).

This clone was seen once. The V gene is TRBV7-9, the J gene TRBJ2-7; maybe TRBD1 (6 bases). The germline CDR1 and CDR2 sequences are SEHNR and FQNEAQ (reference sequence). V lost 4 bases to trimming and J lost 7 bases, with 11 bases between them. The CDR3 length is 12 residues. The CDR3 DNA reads TGTGCCAGCAGCTCCAGGGGTTGGGAGCAGTACTTC. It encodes CASSSRGWEQYF.

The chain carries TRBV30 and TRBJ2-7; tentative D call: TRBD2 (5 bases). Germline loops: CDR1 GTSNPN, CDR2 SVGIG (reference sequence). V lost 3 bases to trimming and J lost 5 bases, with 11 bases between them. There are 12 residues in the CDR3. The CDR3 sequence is CAWSPGSDEQYF. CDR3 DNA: TGTGCCTGGAGCCCTGGGAGTGACGAGCAGTACTTC.

This CDR3 reads CASSLGQGGTNEKLFF. The CDR3 DNA is TGTGCCAGCAGCCTGGGACAGGGAGGAACTAATGAAAAACTGTTTTTT. V gene TRBV7-6 combines with J gene TRBJ1-4, with 9 bases identical to TRBD1. The CDR3 sequence is 16 residues long. Per the germline V gene, CDR1 is SGHVS and CDR2 is FNYEAQ. Losses at the gene ends were 5 bases for V and 1 base for J; bases not matched to a gene: 5.

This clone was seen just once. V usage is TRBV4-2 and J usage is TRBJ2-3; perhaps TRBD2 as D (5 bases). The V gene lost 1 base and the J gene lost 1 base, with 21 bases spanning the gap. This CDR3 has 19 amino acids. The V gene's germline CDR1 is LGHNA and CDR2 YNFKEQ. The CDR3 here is CASSQAPFRPIGGTDTQYF. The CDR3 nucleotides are TGTGCCAGCAGCCAAGCCCCGTTTCGTCCTATCGGGGGCACAGATACGCAGTATTTT.

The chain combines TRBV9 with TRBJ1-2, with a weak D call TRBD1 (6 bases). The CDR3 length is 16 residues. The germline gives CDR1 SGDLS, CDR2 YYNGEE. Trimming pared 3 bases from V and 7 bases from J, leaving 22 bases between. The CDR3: CASSETGYPSTIGYTF. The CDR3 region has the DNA TGTGCCAGCAGCGAGACAGGTTATCCTTCTACTATTGGCTACACCTTC.

The DNA for the CDR3 is TGCGCCAGCAGCTTGACTGTCAGGAGGGCCTACGAGCAGTACTTC. It encodes CASSLTVRRAYEQYF. The genes are TRBV5-1 and TRBJ2-7, with D possibly TRBD2 on 6 matching bases. CDR1 SGHRS and CDR2 YFSETQ come from the germline V gene. Between the trimmed V and J ends, which lost 1 base and 2 bases, there was a span of 13 bases. The CDR3 contains 15 residues.

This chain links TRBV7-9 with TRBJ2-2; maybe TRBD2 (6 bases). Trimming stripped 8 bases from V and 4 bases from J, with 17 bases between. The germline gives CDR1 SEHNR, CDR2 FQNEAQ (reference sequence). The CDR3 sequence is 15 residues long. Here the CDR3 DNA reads TGTGCCAGCGGTTCCGGGACTCCAGGCACCGGGGAGCTGTTTTTT. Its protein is CASGSGTPGTGELFF.

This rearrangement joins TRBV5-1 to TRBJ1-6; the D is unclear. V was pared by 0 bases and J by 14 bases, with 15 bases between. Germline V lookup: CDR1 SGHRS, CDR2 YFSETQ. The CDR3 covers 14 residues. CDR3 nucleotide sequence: TGCGCCAGCAGCTTGGCGGGCCGGGGATCGACCCTCCACTTT. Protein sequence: CASSLAGRGSTLHF.

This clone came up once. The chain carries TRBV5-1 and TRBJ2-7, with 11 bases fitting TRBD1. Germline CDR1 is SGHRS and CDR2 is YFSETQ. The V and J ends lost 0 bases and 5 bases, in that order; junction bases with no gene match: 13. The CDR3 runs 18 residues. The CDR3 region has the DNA TGCGCCAGCAGCTTGGGCCCGACGAGGACAGGGGGCGAGGACGAGCAGTACTTC. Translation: CASSLGPTRTGGEDEQYF.

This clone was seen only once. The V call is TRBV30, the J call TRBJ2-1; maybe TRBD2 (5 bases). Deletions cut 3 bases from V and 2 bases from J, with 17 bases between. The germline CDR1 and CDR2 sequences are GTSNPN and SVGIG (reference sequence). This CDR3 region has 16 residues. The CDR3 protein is CAWRVHTGFTYNEQFF. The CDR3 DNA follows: TGTGCCTGGAGGGTACACACGGGGTTTACCTACAATGAGCAGTTCTTC. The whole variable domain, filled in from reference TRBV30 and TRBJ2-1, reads SQTIHQWPATLVQPVGSPLSLECTVEGTSNPNLYWYRQAAGRGLQLLFYSVGIGQISSEVPQNLSASRPQDRQFILSSKKLLLSDSGFYLCAWRVHTGFTYNEQFFGPGTRLTVL.

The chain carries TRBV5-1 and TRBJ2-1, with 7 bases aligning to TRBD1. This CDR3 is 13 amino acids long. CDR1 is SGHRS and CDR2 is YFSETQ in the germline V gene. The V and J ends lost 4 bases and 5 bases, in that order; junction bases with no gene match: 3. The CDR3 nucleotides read TGCGCCAGCAGCCACGGGACAGACAATGAGCAGTTCTTC. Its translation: CASSHGTDNEQFF.

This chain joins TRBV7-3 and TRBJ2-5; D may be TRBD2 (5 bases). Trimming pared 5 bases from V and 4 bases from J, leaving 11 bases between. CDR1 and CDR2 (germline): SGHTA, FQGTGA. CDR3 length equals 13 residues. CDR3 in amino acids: CASSHGLAETQYF. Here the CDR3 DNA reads TGTGCCAGCAGCCACGGACTGGCAGAGACCCAGTACTTC.